A single T cell receptor beta chain is shown here with its context. This specimen belongs to a study of blood T cell repertoires in COVID-19. As for the study in general: Specimens from acute and convalescent COVID-19 originated in the United States, Italy and Spain. Sources were T cells, B-cell-depleted T cells, or PBMCs; the material itself was cDNA or gDNA.

In germline, CDR1 is SGHDT, CDR2 YYEEEE. V was cut by 0 bases and J by 4 bases, with 10 bases left in between. The CDR3 runs 14 residues. Original methodology: Scientists estimated how many nucleated cells there were by amplifying reference gene primers. Method: immunoSEQ multiplex PCR; TCRdb's copy keeps in-frame clones and lacks some. That table furnishes V, J and clone size, whereas the DNA furnished D and trimming. The sample holds roughly 87,000 clones, approximately 82% seen once. The sequenced material came from peripheral blood. The receptor's source is a woman aged 70-85 years with acute or convalescent COVID-19. This rearrangement joins TRBV5-6 to TRBJ1-1, with unresolved D. Here the CDR3 DNA reads TGTGCCAGCAGCTTGGATGTGGGCTCCACTGAAGCTTTCTTT. Its protein is CASSLDVGSTEAFF. Full variable domain (remainder filled in from reference TRBV5-6 and TRBJ1-1): DAGVTQSPTHLIKTRGQQVTLRCSPKSGHDTVSWYQQALGQGPQFIFQYYEEEERQRGNFPDRFSGHQFPNYSSELNVNALLLGDSALYLCASSLDVGSTEAFFGQGTRLTVV.